The T cell receptor (beta chain) under discussion was sequenced for a study of blood T cell repertoires in COVID-19. Study information: The analysed material was cDNA or gDNA that came from T cells, B-cell-depleted T cells, or PBMCs.

Germline CDR1 reads SNHLY; CDR2 reads FYNNEI. The CDR3 consists of 15 residues. Study processing details: From reference gene primer amplification, estimates of nucleated cell counts were derived. Here immunoSEQ multiplex PCR was the method, and the copy in TCRdb shows in-frame clones only, minus some. The D gene and trimming were derived from the DNA, and the V and J assignments and clone size from that table. The sample has about 270,000 clones, about nine tenths seen once. Details on this clone: Germline and junction disagree at one end, which may indicate a read error.

Specimen: peripheral blood. This clonotype originated in a man between 60 and 75 years old who had recovered from COVID-19. This chain joins TRBV2 and TRBJ1-2; D may be TRBD1 (6 bases). Here the CDR3 reads CASREDRRGHYGYTF. Here the CDR3 DNA reads TGTGCCAGCAGGGAAGACAGGCGCGGTCACTATGGCTACACCTTC. Full variable domain (rest looked up from reference TRBV2 and TRBJ1-2): EPEVTQTPSHQVTQMGQEVILRCVPISNHLYFYWYRQILGQKVEFLVSFYNNEISEKSEIFDDQFSVERPDGSNFTLKIRSTKLEDSAMYFCASREDRRGHYGYTFGSGTRLTVV.